The rows below give T cell receptor beta chains drawn from one sample of a study of blood T cell repertoires in COVID-19. Only in-frame clones appear in the TCRdb table, and some are missing; sequencing was by immunoSEQ multiplex PCR. Of fewer than 400,000 clones listed, roughly 90% are singletons. Specimen: peripheral blood. The receptors were sampled from a young woman with COVID-19, enrolled during active disease. The CDR3 runs from the conserved cysteine through the conserved F or W. A D gene is named only where the DNA matches it firmly. Only some rows state a clone size, as once, few, many or a class for expanded clones.

V gene: TRBV5-6; D gene: TRBD2; J gene: TRBJ2-3; clone size: .; CDR3 protein: CASSFWTSGLTDTQYF; CDR3 DNA: TGTGCCAGCAGCTTCTGGACTAGCGGGCTCACAGATACGCAGTATTTT
V gene: TRBV4-2; D gene: TRBD2; J gene: TRBJ2-3; clone size: .; CDR3 protein: CASSSYSGRGRTDTQYF; CDR3 DNA: TGTGCCAGCAGCTCGTATAGCGGGAGAGGTAGAACAGATACGCAGTATTTT
V gene: TRBV3-1/TRBV3-2; D gene: .; J gene: TRBJ2-7; clone size: .; CDR3 protein: CASSQSRGVYEQYF; CDR3 DNA: TGTGCCAGCAGCCAATCGCGGGGAGTCTACGAGCAGTACTTC
V gene: TRBV18; D gene: TRBD1; J gene: TRBJ1-1; clone size: once; CDR3 protein: CASSPSLSVVDRDTEAFF; CDR3 DNA: TGTGCCAGCTCACCATCTCTTTCGGTGGTAGACAGGGACACTGAAGCTTTCTTT
V gene: TRBV3-1/TRBV3-2; D gene: TRBD1; J gene: TRBJ1-3; clone size: .; CDR3 protein: CASSPRGFGNTIYF; CDR3 DNA: TGTGCCAGCAGCCCCAGGGGGTTTGGAAACACCATATATTTT
V gene: TRBV5-1; D gene: .; J gene: TRBJ2-3; clone size: once; CDR3 protein: CASSYRQIELTPTDTQYF; CDR3 DNA: TGCGCCAGCAGCTACCGACAGATCGAGCTTACACCAACAGATACGCAGTATTTT
V gene: TRBV7-8; D gene: TRBD1; J gene: TRBJ2-1; clone size: .; CDR3 protein: CASSIGQGANEQFF; CDR3 DNA: TGTGCCAGCAGCATCGGACAGGGGGCCAATGAGCAGTTCTTC
V gene: TRBV10-3; D gene: .; J gene: TRBJ2-5; clone size: .; CDR3 protein: CAIASENVQETQYF; CDR3 DNA: TGTGCCATCGCAAGCGAAAACGTCCAAGAGACCCAGTACTTC
V gene: TRBV27; D gene: .; J gene: TRBJ2-1; clone size: .; CDR3 protein: CASSLSLLNNEQFF; CDR3 DNA: TGTGCCAGCAGTTTATCTTTACTAAACAATGAGCAGTTCTTC
V gene: TRBV5-4; D gene: .; J gene: TRBJ2-3; clone size: .; CDR3 protein: CASSSGLGGMRADTQYF; CDR3 DNA: TGTGCCAGCAGCTCCGGACTAGGGGGAATGAGGGCAGATACGCAGTATTTT
V gene: TRBV28; D gene: .; J gene: TRBJ1-2; clone size: .; CDR3 protein: CASSSRGYYGYTF; CDR3 DNA: TGTGCCAGCAGTTCCCGGGGATACTATGGCTACACCTTC
V gene: TRBV14; D gene: TRBD2; J gene: TRBJ2-7; clone size: once; CDR3 protein: CASRLTSGRSLREQYF; CDR3 DNA: TGTGCCAGCAGACTTACTAGCGGGAGGTCCCTAAGGGAGCAGTACTTC
V gene: TRBV19; D gene: TRBD1; J gene: TRBJ1-2; clone size: .; CDR3 protein: CASSIGQGNYGYTF; CDR3 DNA: TGTGCCAGTAGTATTGGACAGGGGAATTATGGCTACACCTTC
V gene: TRBV11-3; D gene: .; J gene: TRBJ2-1; clone size: .; CDR3 protein: CASSLDLAGSGNEQFF; CDR3 DNA: TGTGCCAGCAGCTTAGATTTGGCGGGGTCGGGCAATGAGCAGTTCTTC
V gene: TRBV29-1; D gene: TRBD2; J gene: TRBJ2-1; clone size: .; CDR3 protein: CSSGTSGNNEQFF; CDR3 DNA: TGCAGCAGCGGGACTAGCGGGAACAATGAGCAGTTCTTC
V gene: TRBV6-1; D gene: .; J gene: TRBJ1-4; clone size: .; CDR3 protein: CASSEWGTTNEKLFF; CDR3 DNA: TGTGCCAGCAGTGAATGGGGCACAACTAATGAAAAACTGTTTTTT
V gene: TRBV3-1/TRBV3-2; D gene: .; J gene: TRBJ2-1; clone size: .; CDR3 protein: CASSQGGTPYNEQFF; CDR3 DNA: TGTGCCAGCAGCCAAGGGGGGACTCCTTACAATGAGCAGTTCTTC
V gene: TRBV28; D gene: .; J gene: TRBJ1-2; clone size: .; CDR3 protein: CASSLGSGEAYGYTF; CDR3 DNA: TGTGCCAGCAGTTTGGGGTCGGGGGAGGCCTATGGCTACACCTTC
V gene: TRBV4-1; D gene: TRBD2; J gene: TRBJ2-5; clone size: .; CDR3 protein: CASSTQLAGGPLETQYF; CDR3 DNA: TGCGCCAGCAGCACCCAACTAGCGGGAGGGCCTTTGGAGACCCAGTACTTC
V gene: TRBV19; D gene: TRBD1; J gene: TRBJ1-5; clone size: .; CDR3 protein: CASRLLGTGGNQPQHF; CDR3 DNA: TGTGCCAGTAGGCTACTCGGGACAGGGGGCAATCAGCCCCAGCATTTT
V gene: TRBV6-8; D gene: TRBD2; J gene: TRBJ2-5; clone size: .; CDR3 protein: CASSFGGVETQYF; CDR3 DNA: TGTGCCAGCAGTTTTGGGGGGGTAGAGACCCAGTACTTC
V gene: TRBV28; D gene: TRBD1; J gene: TRBJ1-2; clone size: .; CDR3 protein: CASSLLQGAEGYTF; CDR3 DNA: TGTGCCAGCAGCCTACTACAGGGGGCTGAGGGCTACACCTTC
V gene: TRBV7-9; D gene: .; J gene: TRBJ2-7; clone size: .; CDR3 protein: CASSQDSYEQYF; CDR3 DNA: TGTGCCAGCAGCCAAGATAGTTACGAGCAGTACTTC
V gene: TRBV7-6; D gene: TRBD1; J gene: TRBJ2-1; clone size: .; CDR3 protein: CASSSGTGGYNEQFF; CDR3 DNA: TGTGCCAGCAGCTCCGGGACAGGGGGATACAATGAGCAGTTCTTC
V gene: TRBV18; D gene: TRBD1; J gene: TRBJ2-7; clone size: .; CDR3 protein: CASSPGTGGKNEQYF; CDR3 DNA: TGTGCCAGCTCCCCAGGGACAGGGGGAAAGAACGAGCAGTACTTC
V gene: TRBV7-2; D gene: .; J gene: TRBJ2-1; clone size: .; CDR3 protein: CASSRRGWAGGNEQFF; CDR3 DNA: TGTGCCAGCAGCCGCCGGGGGTGGGCGGGCGGCAATGAGCAGTTCTTC
V gene: TRBV19; D gene: TRBD2; J gene: TRBJ2-2; clone size: .; CDR3 protein: CASHSGVANTGELFF; CDR3 DNA: TGTGCCAGTCATAGCGGGGTCGCGAACACCGGGGAGCTGTTTTTT